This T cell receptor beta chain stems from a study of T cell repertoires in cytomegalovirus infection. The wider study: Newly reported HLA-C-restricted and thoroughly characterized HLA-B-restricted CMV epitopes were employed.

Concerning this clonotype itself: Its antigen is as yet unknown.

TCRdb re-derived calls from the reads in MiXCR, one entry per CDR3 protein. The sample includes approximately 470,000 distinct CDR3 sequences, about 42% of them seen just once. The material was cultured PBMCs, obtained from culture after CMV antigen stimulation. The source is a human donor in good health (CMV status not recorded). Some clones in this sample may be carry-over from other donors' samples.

In DNA, the CDR3 is TGTGCCAGCGGCGAGGGACAGGGGCTTCCCTACGAGCAGTACTTC. It yields the protein CASGEGQGLPYEQYF. The chain links TRBV12-3 or TRBV12-4 to TRBJ2-7; 10 nucleotides line up with TRBD1. The CDR3 runs to 15 residues. The V gene end was trimmed by 8 bases and the J gene end by 2 bases; junction bases not matched to a gene: 9.